The 3 T cell receptor beta chains below all came from one sample that was sequenced in a study of cytomegalovirus exposure and HLA in healthy donors. This PCR relied on a set of 60 Vbeta primers and 13 Jbeta primers. Clones were sequenced by immunoSEQ multiplex PCR, and TCRdb holds only the in-frame ones, with some missing. The sample includes about 59,000 clones, 70% to 75% of them seen just once. Specimen: PBMCs. Receptor source: a young man in good health and CMV-seropositive.

V is TRBV6-1 and J is TRBJ2-7, with D uncertain. Deletions cut 4 bases from V and 1 base from J, with 5 bases between. Germline lookup yields CDR1 MNHNS and CDR2 SASEGT. The CDR3 totals 12 residues. CDR3 DNA sequence: TGTGCCAGCAGTGCCCAATCCTACGAGCAGTACTTC. Encoded protein: CASSAQSYEQYF.

The rearrangement joins TRBV5-1 to TRBJ2-7, with TRBD2 matching over 13 bases. Germline CDR1 SGHRS, CDR2 YFSETQ. The CDR3 runs to 16 residues. The V and J ends lost 0 bases and 5 bases, in that order; junction bases with no gene match: 5. Here the CDR3 DNA reads TGCGCCAGCAGCTTGGGAGGGACTAGCGGGGTCGACGAGCAGTACTTC. Protein sequence: CASSLGGTSGVDEQYF.

This clone was observed a single time. This chain joins TRBV7-6 and TRBJ2-7; tentative D call: TRBD2 (6 bases). The CDR3 extends over 15 amino acids. V dropped 1 base and J dropped 2 bases, with 12 bases sitting between them. The germline V gene encodes CDR1 SGHVS and CDR2 FNYEAQ. The CDR3 is CASSLDAGLTYEQYF. Written as DNA, the CDR3 is TGTGCCAGCAGCTTAGACGCGGGGCTAACCTACGAGCAGTACTTC.